This is a list of T cell receptor beta chains from one sample in a study of OX40 agonist ivuxolimab in advanced cancers. Clones were read by immunoSEQ multiplex PCR, and TCRdb kept only the in-frame ones, dropping some. The table includes approximately 61,000 clones, around nine tenths detected once. Sequencing was performed on CD4+ or CD8+ T cells sorted from blood, taken in a trial of the OX40 agonist ivuxolimab. All receptors derive from an adult with an advanced solid tumor such as melanoma, head and neck, liver or kidney cancer. Both conserved end residues are part of each CDR3. The D gene is left open where the match is weak. Expanded clones are given a class, and other clones once, few, many or no size at all.

D gene | J gene | clone size | V gene | CDR3 DNA | CDR3 protein
NA | TRBJ1-1 | NA | TRBV7-6 | TGTGCCAGCAGCCCCTCCTTTGGGGGGGCTAGGAACACTGAAGCTTTCTTT | CASSPSFGGARNTEAFF
NA | TRBJ1-5 | NA | TRBV6-6 | TGTGCCAGCAGCCCACAAAAGCGACAGCCCCAGCATTTT | CASSPQKRQPQHF
NA | TRBJ2-7 | NA | TRBV2 | TGTGCCAGCAGTGCCCAGGACCTCAACGAGCAGTACTTC | CASSAQDLNEQYF
NA | TRBJ2-1 | NA | TRBV5-5 | TGTGCCAGCAGCTTGGAACAGTACAATGAGCAGTTCTTC | CASSLEQYNEQFF
NA | TRBJ2-3 | NA | TRBV2 | TGTGCCAGCAGTGAAGCGGCGGGTGCCGGAGATACGCAGTATTTT | CASSEAAGAGDTQYF
NA | TRBJ2-5 | once | TRBV5-1 | TGCGCCAGCAGCTTGGGAGGGGGTGCAGAGACCCAGTACTTC | CASSLGGGAETQYF
NA | TRBJ2-1 | once | TRBV4-3 | TGCGCCAGCAGCCAAGTTTGGACGGGGTCCACCTACAATGAGCAGTTCTTC | CASSQVWTGSTYNEQFF
TRBD1 | TRBJ2-2 | NA | TRBV2 | TGTGCCAGCAGCCTGGACAGGGGGACCGGGGAGCTGTTTTTT | CASSLDRGTGELFF
NA | TRBJ2-2 | NA | TRBV5-4 | TGTGCCAGCAGCTTGGACAGGGACACCGGGGAGCTGTTTTTT | CASSLDRDTGELFF
TRBD1 | TRBJ1-1 | NA | TRBV13 | TGTGCCAGCAGCGCAACCGGGACAGGGAACACTGAAGCTTTCTTT | CASSATGTGNTEAFF
TRBD2 | TRBJ2-7 | NA | TRBV7-9 | TGTGCCAGCAGTGTTTCGCGGGAGGGCTACGAGCAGTACTTC | CASSVSREGYEQYF
NA | TRBJ2-2 | once | TRBV4-3 | TGCGCCAGCAGCCAAGATCTCACCGGAGGCAATCTAGGCACCGGGGAGCTGTTTTTT | CASSQDLTGGNLGTGELFF
TRBD1 | TRBJ1-1 | NA | TRBV7-8 | TGTGCCAGCAGCTTAGTGGGGACAGGAGAACTGAACACTGAAGCTTTCTTT | CASSLVGTGELNTEAFF
NA | TRBJ1-5 | few | TRBV7-3 | TGTGCCAGCAGCCCCGTGGGACGGTCCAATCAGCCCCAGCATTTT | CASSPVGRSNQPQHF
NA | TRBJ2-4 | NA | TRBV7-2 | TGTGCCAGCAGCGCCAGGGAGGACATTCAGTACTTC | CASSAREDIQYF
NA | TRBJ2-6 | NA | TRBV27 | TGTGCCAGCAGGTCACATCGAAACTCTGGGGCCAACGTCCTGACTTTC | CASRSHRNSGANVLTF
NA | TRBJ2-1 | NA | TRBV18 | TGTGCCAGCTCACCTATCCGGGAGAGATTCGATGAGCAGTTCTTC | CASSPIRERFDEQFF
NA | TRBJ2-7 | NA | TRBV7-9 | TGTGCCAGCAGCTTAGCAGACCGCTACGAGCAGTACTTC | CASSLADRYEQYF
NA | TRBJ2-1 | NA | TRBV5-6 | TGTGCCAGCAGCTTGGAGGTTGTCTCCTACAATGAGCAGTTCTTC | CASSLEVVSYNEQFF
NA | TRBJ2-5 | once | TRBV4-3 | TGCGCCAGCAGCCAAGATCTAAGAGAGCAGTACTTC | CASSQDLREQYF
NA | TRBJ2-3 | NA | TRBV12-5 | TGTGCTAGTGGTCTATACAGGGCTGATACGCAGTATTTT | CASGLYRADTQYF
NA | TRBJ2-3 | NA | TRBV25-1 | TGTGCCAGCAGTGAAGGGCCCTGGGGAGCTAGCACAGATACGCAGTATTTT | CASSEGPWGASTDTQYF
TRBD1 | TRBJ1-2 | NA | TRBV14 | TGTGCCAGCAGCCAAGCAGGGACAGGGAACTATGGCTACACCTTC | CASSQAGTGNYGYTF
TRBD1 | TRBJ1-4 | NA | TRBV4-2 | TGTGCCAGCAGCCAAGCAGCAGGGGGAGGTGAAAAACTGTTTTTT | CASSQAAGGGEKLFF
NA | TRBJ2-1 | NA | TRBV7-9 | TGTGCCAGCAGCTTAGCAGGCAGGTACAATGAGCAGTTCTTC | CASSLAGRYNEQFF
TRBD2 | TRBJ2-1 | NA | TRBV13 | TGTGCCAGCAGCTTAGGGGGGCTAGCGGGAGGTTACAATGAGCAGTTCTTC | CASSLGGLAGGYNEQFF
TRBD1 | TRBJ1-1 | NA | TRBV10-3 | TGTGCCTCGGGACAGGGGGGGATGAACACTGAAGCTTTCTTT | CASGQGGMNTEAFF
NA | TRBJ1-4 | NA | TRBV4-3 | TGCGCCAGCAGCCAAGATAGGGCAGGGTCTGAAAAACTGTTTTTT | CASSQDRAGSEKLFF
NA | TRBJ1-5 | NA | TRBV19 | TGTGCCAGTAAGACGGCCATCGGACTCAATCAGCCCCAGCATTTT | CASKTAIGLNQPQHF
NA | TRBJ1-5 | few | TRBV16 | TGTGCCAGCAGCCAATCAATGGATAGCAATCAGCCCCAGCATTTT | CASSQSMDSNQPQHF
NA | TRBJ2-2 | NA | TRBV6-6 | TGTGCCAGCAGTCTAGGACGGATAACGAACACCGGGGAGCTGTTTTTT | CASSLGRITNTGELFF
TRBD1 | TRBJ2-7 | NA | TRBV28 | TGTGCCAGCAGTCGGACAGGCGACTACGAGCAGTACTTC | CASSRTGDYEQYF
TRBD2 | TRBJ2-7 | NA | TRBV9 | TGTGCCAGCAGCGTAGACCCCACAACGGGAGGCTACGAGCAGTACTTC | CASSVDPTTGGYEQYF
NA | TRBJ2-2 | NA | TRBV7-6 | TGTGCCAGCAGCTTAGGTCGAGCTCCTAAACCGAACACCGGGGAGCTGTTTTTT | CASSLGRAPKPNTGELFF
TRBD1 | TRBJ1-1 | NA | TRBV29-1 | TGCAGCACTTCCGGGACAGACATCACTGAAGCTTTCTTT | CSTSGTDITEAFF
TRBD2 | TRBJ2-7 | NA | TRBV4-3 | TGCGCCAGCAGCCAAGCTAGCGGGAGAGCTCGGATGGAGCAGTACTTC | CASSQASGRARMEQYF